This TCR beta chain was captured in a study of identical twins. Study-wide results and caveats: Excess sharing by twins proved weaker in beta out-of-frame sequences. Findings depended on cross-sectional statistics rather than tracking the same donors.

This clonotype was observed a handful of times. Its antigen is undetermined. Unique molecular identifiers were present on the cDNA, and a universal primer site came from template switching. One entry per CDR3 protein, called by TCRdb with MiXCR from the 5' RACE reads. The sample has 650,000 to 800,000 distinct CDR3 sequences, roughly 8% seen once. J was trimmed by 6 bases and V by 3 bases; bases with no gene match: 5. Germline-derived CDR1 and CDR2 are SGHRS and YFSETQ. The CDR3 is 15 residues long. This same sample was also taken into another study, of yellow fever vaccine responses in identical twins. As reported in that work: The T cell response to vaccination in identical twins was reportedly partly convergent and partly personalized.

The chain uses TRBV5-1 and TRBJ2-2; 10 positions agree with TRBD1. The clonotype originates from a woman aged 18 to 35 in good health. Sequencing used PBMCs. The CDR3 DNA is TGCGCCAGCAGCTGGACAGGGGGTAGTGCCGGGGAGCTGTTTTTT. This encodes CASSWTGGSAGELFF.